This record concerns one TCR beta chain sequence. As yet, its antigen is unknown. A few pembrolizumab responders had their TCRs sequenced. These data come from a study of PD-1 blockade in mismatch repair-deficient tumors. Study results and limitations: After pembrolizumab, tumor-resident clones rose rapidly, then generally contracted before radiologic responses.

Repertoires were generated with immunoSEQ multiplex PCR, while TCRdb's copy carries only in-frame clones and drops some. The sample shows tens of thousands of clones, almost 85% of them seen only once. The sequence was collected from an adult with mismatch repair-deficient cancer. This material consisted of peripheral blood, taken 2 weeks after starting pembrolizumab.

CDR3 sequence: CASSPSGTSANQYF. The CDR3 nucleotides read TGTGCCAGCTCACCATCCGGGACTAGCGCTAACCAGTACTTC. The J gene is TRBJ2-7, the V gene TRBV18, with TRBD2 identical over 10 bases. Per the germline V gene, CDR1 is KGHSH and CDR2 is LQKENI. This CDR3 has 14 residues. Unmatched junction bases numbered 8, after V lost 2 bases and J lost 10 bases. Combining the CDR3 with reference TRBV18 and TRBJ2-7 gives the whole variable domain NAGVMQNPRHLVRRRGQEARLRCSPMKGHSHVYWYRQLPEEGLKFMVYLQKENIIDESGMPKERFSAEFPKEGPSILRIQQVVRGDSAAYFCASSPSGTSANQYFGPGTRLTVT.